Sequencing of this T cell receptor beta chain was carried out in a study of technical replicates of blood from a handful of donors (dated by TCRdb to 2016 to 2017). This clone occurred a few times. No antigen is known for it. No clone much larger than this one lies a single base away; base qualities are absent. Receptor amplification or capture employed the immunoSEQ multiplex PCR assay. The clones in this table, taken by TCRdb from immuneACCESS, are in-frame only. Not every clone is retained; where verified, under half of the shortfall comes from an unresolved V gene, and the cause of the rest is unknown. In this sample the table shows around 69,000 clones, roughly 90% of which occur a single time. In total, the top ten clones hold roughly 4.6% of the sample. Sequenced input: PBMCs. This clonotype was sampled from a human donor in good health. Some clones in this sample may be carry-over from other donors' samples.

In nucleotides, the sequence is TGTGCCAGCAGCACCACTAGCGGTGTGGAGACCCAGTACTTC. Protein translation: CASSTTSGVETQYF. Recombination joined TRBV9 with TRBJ2-5; the central 8 bases match TRBD2. The CDR3 contains 14 residues, cysteine and phenylalanine counted. Just CDR3 DNA is preserved here, 42 bases in frame from base 1. The germline V gene supplies CDR1 SGDLS and CDR2 YYNGEE. V is trimmed back by 4 bases and J by 5 bases, and the junction contains 7 bases that no gene match accounts for.